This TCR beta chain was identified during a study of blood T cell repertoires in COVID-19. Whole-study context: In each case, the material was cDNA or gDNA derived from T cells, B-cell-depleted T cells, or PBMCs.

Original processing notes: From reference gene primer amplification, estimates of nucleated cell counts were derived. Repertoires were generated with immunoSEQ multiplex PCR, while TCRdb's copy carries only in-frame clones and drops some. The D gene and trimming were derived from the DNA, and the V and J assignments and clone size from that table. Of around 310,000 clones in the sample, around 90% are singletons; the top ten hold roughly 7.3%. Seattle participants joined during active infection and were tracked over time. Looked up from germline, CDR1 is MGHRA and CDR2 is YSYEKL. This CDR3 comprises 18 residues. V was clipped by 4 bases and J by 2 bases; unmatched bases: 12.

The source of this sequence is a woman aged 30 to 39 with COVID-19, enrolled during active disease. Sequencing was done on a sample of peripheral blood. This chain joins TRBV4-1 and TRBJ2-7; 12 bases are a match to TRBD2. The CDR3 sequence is CASSRAQAGLAGTYEQYF. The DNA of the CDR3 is TGCGCCAGCAGCCGGGCCCAGGCAGGACTAGCGGGAACCTACGAGCAGTACTTC.